This T cell receptor beta chain was recorded in a study of shared clonotypes between healthy human individuals. Regarding the study as a whole: Tissues were not sampled, only blood, and their repertoires likely differ. Larger richness was generally estimated for naive than memory subsets.

Naive CD4+ cells were CD45RA-selected; the remaining cells were memory. The V gene's germline CDR1 is MDHEN and CDR2 SYDVKM. The CDR3 loop spans 15 amino acids. Germline trimming cut 2 bases from V and 4 bases from J; bases unmatched to any gene: 6. The assay was immunoSEQ multiplex PCR, and TCRdb's table has in-frame clones only and misses some. The data hold approximately 2.3 million clones, with more than 80% observed a single time. Concerning this clone itself: The antigen is undetermined.

This sequence was found in a man younger than 30 in good health. Some clones in this sample may be carry-over from other donors' samples. V usage is TRBV28 and J usage is TRBJ1-2; TRBD1 matches at 8 bases. The sample comprised naive CD4+ T cells from PBMCs. The subset was: CD45RA+ positively selected. The CDR3 nucleotides are TGTGCCAGCAGTTTAAGGCAGGGGGCTAGCTATGGCTACACCTTC. Its protein product is CASSLRQGASYGYTF.